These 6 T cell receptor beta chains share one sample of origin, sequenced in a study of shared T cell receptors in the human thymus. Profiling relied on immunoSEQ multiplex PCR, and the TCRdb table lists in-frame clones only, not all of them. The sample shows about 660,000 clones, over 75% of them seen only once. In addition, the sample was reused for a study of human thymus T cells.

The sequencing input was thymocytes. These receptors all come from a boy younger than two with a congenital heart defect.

The CDR3 DNA sequence: TGTGCCAGCTCACCACGCCCTTTCCAGGGGCGAGACTATGGCTACACCTTC. This codes for CASSPRPFQGRDYGYTF. This chain connects TRBV18 to TRBJ1-2; possible D gene TRBD1, 6 bases. The length of the CDR3 is 17 residues. Per the germline V gene, CDR1 is KGHSH and CDR2 is LQKENI. V was cut by 1 base and J by 3 bases, with 18 bases left in between.

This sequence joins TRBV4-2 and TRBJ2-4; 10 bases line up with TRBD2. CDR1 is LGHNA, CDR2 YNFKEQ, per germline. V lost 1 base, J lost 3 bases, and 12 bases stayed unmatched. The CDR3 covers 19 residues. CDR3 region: CASSQGTSGTTRGKNIQYF. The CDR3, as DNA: TGTGCCAGCAGCCAAGGGACTAGCGGTACCACTAGAGGCAAAAACATTCAGTACTTC.

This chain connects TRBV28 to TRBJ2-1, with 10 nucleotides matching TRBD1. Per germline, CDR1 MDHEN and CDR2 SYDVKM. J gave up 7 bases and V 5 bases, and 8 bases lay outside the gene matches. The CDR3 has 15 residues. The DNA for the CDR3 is TGTGCCAGCAGTGGAGGACAGGGGGGCGGGAATGAGCAGTTCTTC. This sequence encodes CASSGGQGGGNEQFF.

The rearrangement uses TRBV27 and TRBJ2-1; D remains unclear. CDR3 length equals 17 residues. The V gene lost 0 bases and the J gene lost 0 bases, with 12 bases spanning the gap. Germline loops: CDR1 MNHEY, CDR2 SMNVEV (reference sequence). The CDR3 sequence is CASSLSPLRSSYNEQFF. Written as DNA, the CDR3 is TGTGCCAGCAGTTTATCCCCCTTGCGGAGCTCCTACAATGAGCAGTTCTTC.

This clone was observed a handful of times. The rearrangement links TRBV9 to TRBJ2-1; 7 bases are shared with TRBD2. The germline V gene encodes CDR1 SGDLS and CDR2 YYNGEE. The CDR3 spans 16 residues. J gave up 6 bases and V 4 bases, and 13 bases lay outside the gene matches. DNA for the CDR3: TGTGCCAGCAGCCTCAGTGCCCGTAGCGGGTCCAATGAGCAGTTCTTC. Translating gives CASSLSARSGSNEQFF.

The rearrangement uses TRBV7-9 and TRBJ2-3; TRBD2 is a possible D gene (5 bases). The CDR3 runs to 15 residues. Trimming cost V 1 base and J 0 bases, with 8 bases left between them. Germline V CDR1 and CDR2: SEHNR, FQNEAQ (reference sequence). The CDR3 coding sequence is TGTGCCAGCAGCTTAGAGCTAGCTAGCACAGATACGCAGTATTTT. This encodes CASSLELASTDTQYF.